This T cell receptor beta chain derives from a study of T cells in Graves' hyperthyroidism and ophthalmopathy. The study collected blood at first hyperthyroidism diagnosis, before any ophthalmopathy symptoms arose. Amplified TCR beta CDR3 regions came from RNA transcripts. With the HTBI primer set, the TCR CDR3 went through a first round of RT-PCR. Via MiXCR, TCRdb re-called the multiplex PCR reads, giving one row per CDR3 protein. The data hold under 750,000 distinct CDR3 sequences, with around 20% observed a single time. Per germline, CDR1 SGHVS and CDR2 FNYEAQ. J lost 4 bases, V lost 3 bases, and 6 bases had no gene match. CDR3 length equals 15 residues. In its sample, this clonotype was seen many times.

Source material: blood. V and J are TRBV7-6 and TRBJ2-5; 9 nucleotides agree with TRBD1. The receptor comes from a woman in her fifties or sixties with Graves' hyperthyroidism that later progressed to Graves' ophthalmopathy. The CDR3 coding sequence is TGTGCCAGCAGCTTGGGGACAGGGATATCAGAGACCCAGTACTTC. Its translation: CASSLGTGISETQYF.